What follows is one T cell receptor beta chain and its context. What it recognizes is unknown. TCRdb's copy holds only in-frame clones and misses some; the assay was immunoSEQ multiplex PCR. The sample includes 72,000 or so clones, roughly nine tenths of them seen just once. The sample comes from a study of OX40 agonist ivuxolimab in advanced cancers. The study, taken as a whole, reports: The average count of expanded clones was higher among CD8+ T cells than among CD4+.

Germline V gene sequence: CDR1 SGHRS, CDR2 YFSETQ. V lost 0 bases and J lost 5, with 11 bases in between. This CDR3 is built from 14 residues. This sample comprised CD4+ or CD8+ T cells sorted from blood, obtained in a trial of the OX40 agonist ivuxolimab. The chain uses TRBV5-1 and TRBJ2-5; tentative D call: TRBD1 (6 bases). This clonotype originated in an adult with an advanced solid tumor such as melanoma, head and neck, liver or kidney cancer. In DNA form, the CDR3 reads TGCGCCAGCAGCTTGGGCTCAGGGGTGGAGACCCAGTACTTC. Translating it yields CASSLGSGVETQYF.